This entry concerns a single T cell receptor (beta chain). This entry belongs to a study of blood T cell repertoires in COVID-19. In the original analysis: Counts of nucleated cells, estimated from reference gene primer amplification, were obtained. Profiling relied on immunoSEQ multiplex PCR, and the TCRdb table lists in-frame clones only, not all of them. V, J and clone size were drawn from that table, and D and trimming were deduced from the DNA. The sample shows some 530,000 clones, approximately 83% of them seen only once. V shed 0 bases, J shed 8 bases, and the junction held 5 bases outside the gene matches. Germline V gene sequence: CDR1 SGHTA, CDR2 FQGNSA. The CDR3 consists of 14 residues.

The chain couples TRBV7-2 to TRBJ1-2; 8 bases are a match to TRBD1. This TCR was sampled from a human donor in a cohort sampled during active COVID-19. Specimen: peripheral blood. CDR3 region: CASSLAVTGEGYTF. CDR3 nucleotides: TGTGCCAGCAGCTTAGCGGTGACAGGGGAAGGCTACACCTTC.